The entry that follows covers one T cell receptor beta chain sequence. Germline-derived CDR1 and CDR2 are SGHKS and YYEKEE (reference sequence). The CDR3 totals 15 residues. V was trimmed by 0 bases and J by 2 bases, leaving 10 bases between them. Assay: immunoSEQ multiplex PCR; the TCRdb copy retains only in-frame clones and omits some. The table includes about 220,000 clones, around 86% detected once. The data derive from a study of blood T cell repertoires in COVID-19. The sequence derives from a human donor in a cohort sampled during active COVID-19. The specimen sequenced was peripheral blood. The gene calls are TRBV5-5 and TRBJ2-3; D remains unclear. CDR3 sequence: CASSLGQAITDTQYF. The CDR3 DNA reads TGTGCCAGCAGCTTGGGGCAGGCGATCACAGATACGCAGTATTTT.